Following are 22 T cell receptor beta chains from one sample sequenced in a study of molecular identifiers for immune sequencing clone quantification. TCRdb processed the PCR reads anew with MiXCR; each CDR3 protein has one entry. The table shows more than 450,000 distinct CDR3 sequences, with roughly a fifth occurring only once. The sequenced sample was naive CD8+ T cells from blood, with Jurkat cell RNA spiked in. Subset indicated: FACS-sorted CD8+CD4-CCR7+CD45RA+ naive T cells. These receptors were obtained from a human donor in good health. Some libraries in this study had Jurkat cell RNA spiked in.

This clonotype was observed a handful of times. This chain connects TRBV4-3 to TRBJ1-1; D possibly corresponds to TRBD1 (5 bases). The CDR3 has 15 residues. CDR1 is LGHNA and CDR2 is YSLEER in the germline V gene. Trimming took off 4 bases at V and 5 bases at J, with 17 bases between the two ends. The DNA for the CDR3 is TGCGCCAGCAGCCGAGAAGGCGCGGGGGGAACTGAAGCTTTCTTT. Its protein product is CASSREGAGGTEAFF.

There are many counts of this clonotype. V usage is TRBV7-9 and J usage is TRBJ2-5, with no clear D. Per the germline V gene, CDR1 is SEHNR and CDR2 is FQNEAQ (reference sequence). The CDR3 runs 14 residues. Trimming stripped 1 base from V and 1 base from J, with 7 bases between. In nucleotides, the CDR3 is TGTGCCAGCAGCTTAGAGAACAGCCAAGAGACCCAGTACTTC. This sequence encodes CASSLENSQETQYF.

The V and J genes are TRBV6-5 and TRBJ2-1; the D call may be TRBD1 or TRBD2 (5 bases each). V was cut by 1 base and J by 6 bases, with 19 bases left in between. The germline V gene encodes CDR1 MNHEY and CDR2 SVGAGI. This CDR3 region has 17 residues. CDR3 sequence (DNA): TGTGCCAGCAGTTACTTATCAGGGACCGGAAGGAGCAATGAGCAGTTCTTC. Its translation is CASSYLSGTGRSNEQFF.

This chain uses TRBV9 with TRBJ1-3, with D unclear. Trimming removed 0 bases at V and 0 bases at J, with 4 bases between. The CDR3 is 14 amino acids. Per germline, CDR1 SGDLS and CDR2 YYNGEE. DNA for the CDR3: TGTGCCAGCAGCGTAGGGGTCTCTGGAAACACCATATATTTT. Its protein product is CASSVGVSGNTIYF.

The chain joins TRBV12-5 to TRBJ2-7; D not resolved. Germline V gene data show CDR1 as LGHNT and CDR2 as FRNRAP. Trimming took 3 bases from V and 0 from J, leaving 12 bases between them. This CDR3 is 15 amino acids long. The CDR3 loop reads CASGFENKTSYEQYF. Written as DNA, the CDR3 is TGTGCTAGTGGTTTTGAAAACAAGACCTCCTACGAGCAGTACTTC.

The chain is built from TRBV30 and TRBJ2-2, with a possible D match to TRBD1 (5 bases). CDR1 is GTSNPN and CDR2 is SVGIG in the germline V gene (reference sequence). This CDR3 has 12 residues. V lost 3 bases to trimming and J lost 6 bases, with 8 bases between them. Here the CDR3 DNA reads TGTGCCTGGAGCGAGACAGCCGGGGAGCTGTTTTTT. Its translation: CAWSETAGELFF. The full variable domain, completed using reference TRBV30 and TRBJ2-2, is SQTIHQWPATLVQPVGSPLSLECTVEGTSNPNLYWYRQAAGRGLQLLFYSVGIGQISSEVPQNLSASRPQDRQFILSSKKLLLSDSGFYLCAWSETAGELFFGEGSRLTVL.

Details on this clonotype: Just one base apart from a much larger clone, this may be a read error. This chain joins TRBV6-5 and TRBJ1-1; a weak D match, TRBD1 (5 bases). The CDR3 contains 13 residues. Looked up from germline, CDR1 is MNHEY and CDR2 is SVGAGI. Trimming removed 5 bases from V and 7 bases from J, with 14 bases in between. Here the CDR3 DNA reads TGTGCCAGCAGTCCGCCAGGGAGTTTTGAAGCTTTCTTT. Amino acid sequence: CASSPPGSFEAFF.

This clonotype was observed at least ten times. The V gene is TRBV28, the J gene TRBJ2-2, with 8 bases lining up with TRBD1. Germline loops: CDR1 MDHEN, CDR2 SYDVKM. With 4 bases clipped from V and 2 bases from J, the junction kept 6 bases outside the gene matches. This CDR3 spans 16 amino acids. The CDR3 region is CASSYGTGLNTGELFF. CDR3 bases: TGTGCCAGCAGTTACGGGACAGGACTTAACACCGGGGAGCTGTTTTTT.

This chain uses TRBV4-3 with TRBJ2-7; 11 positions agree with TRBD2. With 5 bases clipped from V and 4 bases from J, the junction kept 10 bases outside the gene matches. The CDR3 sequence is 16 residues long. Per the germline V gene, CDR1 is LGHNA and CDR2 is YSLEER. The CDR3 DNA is TGCGCCAGCAGCTCTGATATTAGCGGGGGGGCTTACGAGCAGTACTTC. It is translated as CASSSDISGGAYEQYF.

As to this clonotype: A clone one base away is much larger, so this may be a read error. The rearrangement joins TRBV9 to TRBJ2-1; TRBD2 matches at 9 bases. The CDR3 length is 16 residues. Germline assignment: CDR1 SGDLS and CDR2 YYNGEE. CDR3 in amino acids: CASSVVERGAYDEQFF. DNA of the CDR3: TGTGCCAGCAGCGTAGTCGAGCGGGGGGCCTACGATGAGCAGTTCTTC.

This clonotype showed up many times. CDR3 DNA sequence: TGTGCCAGCAGTAGACACCTACAAGAGACCCAGTACTTC. Translating gives CASSRHLQETQYF. The chain joins TRBV25-1 to TRBJ2-5; D uncertain. The length of the CDR3 is 13 residues. Trimming took 5 bases from V and 2 from J, leaving 9 bases between them. From germline, CDR1 is MGHDK and CDR2 SYGVNS.

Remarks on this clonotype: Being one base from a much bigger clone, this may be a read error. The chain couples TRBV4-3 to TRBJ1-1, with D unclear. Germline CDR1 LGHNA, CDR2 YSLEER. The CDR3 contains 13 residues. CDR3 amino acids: CARSQDEAHGAFF. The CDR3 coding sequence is TGCGCCAGGAGCCAAGATGAGGCCCACGGGGCTTTCTTT.

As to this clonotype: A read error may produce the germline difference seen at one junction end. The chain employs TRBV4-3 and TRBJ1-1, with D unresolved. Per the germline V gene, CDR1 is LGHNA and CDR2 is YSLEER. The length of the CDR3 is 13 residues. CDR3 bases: TGCGCCAGCAGCCAAGATTCGACGTATGAAGCTTCCTTT. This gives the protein CASSQDSTYEASF.

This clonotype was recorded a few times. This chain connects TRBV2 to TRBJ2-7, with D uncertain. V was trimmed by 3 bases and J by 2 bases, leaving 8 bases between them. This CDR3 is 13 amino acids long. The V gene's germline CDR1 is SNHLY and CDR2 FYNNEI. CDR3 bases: TGTGCCAGCAGTGAGTTGGTACCCTACGAGCAGTACTTC. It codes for CASSELVPYEQYF.

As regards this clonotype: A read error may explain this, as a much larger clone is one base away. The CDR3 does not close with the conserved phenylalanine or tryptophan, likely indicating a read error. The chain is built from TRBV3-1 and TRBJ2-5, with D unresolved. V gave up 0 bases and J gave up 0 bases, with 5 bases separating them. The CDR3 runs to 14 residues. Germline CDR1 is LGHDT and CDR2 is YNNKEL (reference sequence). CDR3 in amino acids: CASSQEVYQETQYL. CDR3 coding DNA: TGTGCCAGCAGCCAAGAGGTATACCAAGAGACCCAGTACCTC.

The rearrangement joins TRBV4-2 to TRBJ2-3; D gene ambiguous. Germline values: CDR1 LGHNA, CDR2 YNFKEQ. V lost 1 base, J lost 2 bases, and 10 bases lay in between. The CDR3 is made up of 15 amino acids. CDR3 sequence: CASSQGVFITDTQYF. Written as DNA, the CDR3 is TGTGCCAGCAGCCAAGGCGTCTTCATCACAGATACGCAGTATTTT.

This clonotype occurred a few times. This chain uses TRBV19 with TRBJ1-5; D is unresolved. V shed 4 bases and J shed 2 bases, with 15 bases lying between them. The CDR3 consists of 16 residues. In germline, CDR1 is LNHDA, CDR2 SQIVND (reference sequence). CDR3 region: CASSSPGSVGNQPQHF. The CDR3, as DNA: TGTGCCAGTAGTAGCCCCGGGAGTGTGGGCAATCAGCCCCAGCATTTT.

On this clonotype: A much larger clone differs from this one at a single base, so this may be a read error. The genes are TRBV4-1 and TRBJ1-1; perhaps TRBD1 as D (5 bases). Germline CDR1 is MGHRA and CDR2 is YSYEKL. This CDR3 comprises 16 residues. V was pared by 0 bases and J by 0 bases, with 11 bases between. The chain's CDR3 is CASSQDWGNLNTEAFF. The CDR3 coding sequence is TGCGCCAGCAGCCAAGATTGGGGCAACTTGAACACTGAAGCTTTCTTT.

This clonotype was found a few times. This CDR3 reads CASSLWQLPFNYGYTF. For the CDR3, the DNA is TGTGCCAGCAGCTTGTGGCAGCTCCCTTTTAACTATGGCTACACCTTC. The rearrangement uses TRBV5-4 and TRBJ1-2, with no clear D. Trimming pared 1 base from V and 1 base from J, leaving 14 bases between. Germline CDR1 reads SGHNT; CDR2 reads YYREEE (reference sequence). There are 16 residues in the CDR3.

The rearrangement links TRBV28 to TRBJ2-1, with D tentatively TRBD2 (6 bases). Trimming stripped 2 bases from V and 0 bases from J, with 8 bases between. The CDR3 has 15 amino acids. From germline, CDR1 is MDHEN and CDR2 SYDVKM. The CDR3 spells CASSLLARSYNEQFF. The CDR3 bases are TGTGCCAGCAGTTTACTAGCGCGCTCCTACAATGAGCAGTTCTTC. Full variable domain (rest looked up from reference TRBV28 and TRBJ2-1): DVKVTQSSRYLVKRTGEKVFLECVQDMDHENMFWYRQDPGLGLRLIYFSYDVKMKEKGDIPEGYSVSREKKERFSLILESASTNQTSMYLCASSLLARSYNEQFFGPGTRLTVL.

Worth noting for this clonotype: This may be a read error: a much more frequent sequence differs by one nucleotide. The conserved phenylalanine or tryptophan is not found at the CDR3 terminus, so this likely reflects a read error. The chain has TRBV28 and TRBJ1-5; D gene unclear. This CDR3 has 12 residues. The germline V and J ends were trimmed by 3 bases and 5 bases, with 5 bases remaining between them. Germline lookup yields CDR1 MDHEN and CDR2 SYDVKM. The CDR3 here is CASSFLYQPQHS. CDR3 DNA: TGTGCCAGCAGTTTTCTGTATCAGCCCCAGCATTCT.

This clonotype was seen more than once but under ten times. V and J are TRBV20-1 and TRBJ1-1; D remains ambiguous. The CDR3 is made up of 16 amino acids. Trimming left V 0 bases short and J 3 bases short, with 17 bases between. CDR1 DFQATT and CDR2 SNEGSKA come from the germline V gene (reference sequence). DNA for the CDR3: TGCAGTGCTAGAGACCCCCGACAAGAAAAATACACTGAAGCTTTCTTT. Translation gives CSARDPRQEKYTEAFF.